This is a list of T cell receptor beta chains from one sample in a study of blood T cells in healthy people across ages. TCRdb independently ran MiXCR on the 5' RACE reads; one entry per CDR3 protein. The table includes about 590,000 distinct CDR3 sequences, about 30% detected once. Sequencing input: blood. The receptors shown here come from an elderly woman in good health. Each CDR3 is given with its conserved first and last residue. A D gene is named only where the DNA matches it firmly. Clone size appears in some rows only: once, few, many, or a class for an expanded clone.

CDR3 DNA,CDR3 protein,J gene,D gene,V gene,CDR3 length,clone size
TGTGCCAGCAGTGAAGGAGTAGGGGCTCAGGGCTACACCTTC,CASSEGVGAQGYTF,TRBJ1-2,.,TRBV6-1,14,few
TGTGCCACCAGCAGAGTGACAGGCACAGATACGCAGTATTTT,CATSRVTGTDTQYF,TRBJ2-3,.,TRBV15,14,many
TGCGCCAGCAGCCAAGATTATGGCACAGATACGCAGTATTTT,CASSQDYGTDTQYF,TRBJ2-3,.,TRBV4-3,14,many
TGTGCCAGCAGTTTAGGGGGGCATGAAAAACTGTTTTTT,CASSLGGHEKLFF,TRBJ1-4,.,TRBV28,13,once
TGTGCCAGCAGCTACGGAGCCAAGGGTGGGGATACGCAGTATTTT,CASSYGAKGGDTQYF,TRBJ2-3,.,TRBV7-2,15,once
TGTGCCAGCAGTCTCCGGACAAGAACACCCACTGAAGCTTTCTTT,CASSLRTRTPTEAFF,TRBJ1-1,.,TRBV6-1,15,.
TGCGCCAGCAGCTTGGGAACAGGGATCTATGGCTACACCTTC,CASSLGTGIYGYTF,TRBJ1-2,.,TRBV5-1,14,many
TGTGCCAGCAGCAGGGGGCGGGGGGTGGCCTACAATGAGCAGTTCTTC,CASSRGRGVAYNEQFF,TRBJ2-1,.,TRBV4-2,16,many
TGTGCCAGCAGCTTGTCTACCGGGGGTGTTAGCGAGCAGTTCTTC,CASSLSTGGVSEQFF,TRBJ2-1,.,TRBV7-2,15,many
TGTGCCAGCAGTTTCACGGGACAGAGATACAATGAGCAGTTCTTC,CASSFTGQRYNEQFF,TRBJ2-1,TRBD1,TRBV6-2/TRBV6-3,15,.
TGCGCCAGCGGGACTTTTTTCAACACCGGGGAGCTGTTTTTT,CASGTFFNTGELFF,TRBJ2-2,.,TRBV5-1,14,few
TGTGCCAGCAGTGGACTAGCGGGAGGGGACTCAGATGCGCAGTATTTT,CASSGLAGGDSDAQYF,TRBJ2-3,TRBD2,TRBV6-1,16,.
TGCAGTGCTAATGAACGGGGGGGGCTCGGGGAGCAGTTCTTC,CSANERGGLGEQFF,TRBJ2-1,TRBD2,TRBV20-1,14,many
TGCGCCAGCAGCTTAGGGGACGGGGGGTCCTACGAGCAGTACTTC,CASSLGDGGSYEQYF,TRBJ2-7,TRBD2,TRBV5-1,15,few
TGTGCCAGCAGTCCCAAAGGACAGCTCCGGCATGAAGCTTTCTTT,CASSPKGQLRHEAFF,TRBJ1-1,.,TRBV27,15,.
TGCAGTGCTCGACAGGTTTCAGAGACCCAGTACTTC,CSARQVSETQYF,TRBJ2-5,.,TRBV20-1,12,many
TGTGCCAGCAGTTCGTGGGACCGTACCTACGAGCAGTACTTC,CASSSWDRTYEQYF,TRBJ2-7,.,TRBV6-5,14,many
TGTGCCGGCAGCCTGCTGTGGGCAGGGCACACTGAAGCTTTCTTT,CAGSLLWAGHTEAFF,TRBJ1-1,.,TRBV5-6,15,.
TGTGCCAGCAGTGGACACGGCCCCCTTGCGAGGACCGGGGAGCTGTTTTTT,CASSGHGPLARTGELFF,TRBJ2-2,.,TRBV25-1,17,.
TGTGCCAGCAGTACCCTTGATTCCCGCTCCTACAATGAGCAGTTCTTC,CASSTLDSRSYNEQFF,TRBJ2-1,.,TRBV28,16,many
TGTGCCAGCAGCGTAGCTGGGAGAGCTCAAGAGACCCAGTACTTC,CASSVAGRAQETQYF,TRBJ2-5,.,TRBV9,15,many
TGCAGTGCTAGAGACGAAGGGGGACGTGGGACTGAAGCTTTCTTT,CSARDEGGRGTEAFF,TRBJ1-1,.,TRBV20-1,15,many
TGTGCCAGCAGTTGGGATTCACCCCCTAAGGAGACCCAGTACTTC,CASSWDSPPKETQYF,TRBJ2-5,.,TRBV12-3/TRBV12-4,15,.
TGTGCCAGCAGTTACGGCGGGGGGCGCGTGAGGAACACTGAAGCTTTCTTT,CASSYGGGRVRNTEAFF,TRBJ1-1,.,TRBV6-6,17,.
TGTGCCAGCTCACCCGAGCTCAATGAGCAGTTCTTC,CASSPELNEQFF,TRBJ2-1,.,TRBV18,12,.
TGCGCCAGCAGCTACGATAGCGGGGGGGGTACAGATACGCAGTATTTT,CASSYDSGGGTDTQYF,TRBJ2-3,TRBD2,TRBV5-1,16,many
TGTGCCAGCAGCAAAGGGGGAGTAACGCACAAGACAGAGGGCTACGAGCAGTACTTC,CASSKGGVTHKTEGYEQYF,TRBJ2-7,.,TRBV21-1,19,many
TGTGCCAGCAGCCTAGGGACAGGGGGACGGGTTTCCTACACCTTC,CASSLGTGGRVSYTF,TRBJ1-2,TRBD1,TRBV7-2,15,many
TGTGCCTGGAGTCGAGGACCCGGCTACACCTTC,CAWSRGPGYTF,TRBJ1-2,.,TRBV30,11,many
TGTGCCGAGCGAGGGGCCCTTCGTTATGGCTACACCTTC,CAERGALRYGYTF,TRBJ1-2,.,TRBV7-2,13,few
TGTGCCAGCAGTTACTCCTCTGCGGGAGGCTACACCTTC,CASSYSSAGGYTF,TRBJ1-2,.,TRBV6-5,13,many
TGCAGCGTCGAGGGAGGGGGCGTTATGCATGAGCAGTTCTTC,CSVEGGGVMHEQFF,TRBJ2-1,.,TRBV29-1,14,many
TGTGCCAGCGGTTACGGGGAGAATAATTCACCCCTCCACTTT,CASGYGENNSPLHF,TRBJ1-6,.,TRBV6-5,14,.
TGTGCCAGCAGTCACCACAGGGTTGGCAATCAGCCCCAGCATTTT,CASSHHRVGNQPQHF,TRBJ1-5,.,TRBV6-2/TRBV6-3,15,many
TGTGCCATCAGTGACAGTTCAGGGGGCAATGAGCAGTACTTC,CAISDSSGGNEQYF,TRBJ2-5,TRBD1,TRBV10-3,14,.
TGCGCCAGCAGTACGGGACAGGGAATGGCCTACGAGCAGTACTTC,CASSTGQGMAYEQYF,TRBJ2-7,TRBD1,TRBV5-1,15,.
TGTGCCAGCAGCTCTTGGACTAGCGGGGGGGCCAATGAGCAGTACTTC,CASSSWTSGGANEQYF,TRBJ2-7,TRBD2,TRBV7-8,16,.
TGTGCCAGCAGCTTAGAGAGCTTGGAGACCCAGTACTTC,CASSLESLETQYF,TRBJ2-5,.,TRBV7-2,13,.
TGTGCCAGCAGCGTCGCCGGGACAGGGGAAGATGCGCAGTATTTT,CASSVAGTGEDAQYF,TRBJ2-3,TRBD1,TRBV7-2,15,.
TGCGCCAGCAGCCGAGCCAGGGGCTACGAGCAGTACTTC,CASSRARGYEQYF,TRBJ2-7,.,TRBV4-3,13,many
TGTGCCAGCAGTTACTCTCGGGTCGAGCAGTTCTTC,CASSYSRVEQFF,TRBJ2-1,.,TRBV6-2/TRBV6-3,12,many
TGCGCCAGCAGCTTGGAGGGGACAGCTTCGTATAGCAATCAGCCCCAGCATTTT,CASSLEGTASYSNQPQHF,TRBJ1-5,TRBD1,TRBV5-1,18,many
TGTGCCAGCAGTATGGGGTTGGGTAGCGGCTACACCTTC,CASSMGLGSGYTF,TRBJ1-2,.,TRBV2,13,few
TGTGCCAGCAGTGAACGCAGGGCTAGCAATCAGCCCCAGCATTTT,CASSERRASNQPQHF,TRBJ1-5,.,TRBV2,15,few
TGTGCCAGCAGCCAAGGAGCGGGAGAAACCCACGAGCAGTACTTC,CASSQGAGETHEQYF,TRBJ2-7,TRBD2,TRBV3-1,15,.
TGTGCCAGCAGCCGCGAGCAGGGGACGTCAGAGACCCAGTACTTC,CASSREQGTSETQYF,TRBJ2-5,.,TRBV7-2,15,many
TGTGCCACCAGCCGTATGAATCAGCCCCAGCATTTT,CATSRMNQPQHF,TRBJ1-5,.,TRBV6-2/TRBV6-3,12,few
TGTGCCAGCAGGGTGAGCGGGGGGAGAACCTACAATGAGCAGTTCTTC,CASRVSGGRTYNEQFF,TRBJ2-1,TRBD2,TRBV3-1,16,.
TGCAGTGCTAAGGGGTGGAGTTACCAAGAGACCCAGTACTTC,CSAKGWSYQETQYF,TRBJ2-5,.,TRBV20-1,14,.
TGTGCCAGCACCTTGGACAGGGCGACCTATAATTCACCCCTCCACTTT,CASTLDRATYNSPLHF,TRBJ1-6,TRBD1,TRBV27,16,few
TGCAGCGTCCATACAGGGGGCCGGGAAGCTTTCTTT,CSVHTGGREAFF,TRBJ1-1,TRBD1,TRBV29-1,12,.
TGTGCCAGCAATGACAGGATTAATGAAAAACTGTTTTTT,CASNDRINEKLFF,TRBJ1-4,.,TRBV6-6,13,.
TGCGCCAGCAGCCAAGACCCCGACCCGGGGAAGCAGTACTTC,CASSQDPDPGKQYF,TRBJ2-7,.,TRBV4-3,14,many
TGCAGCGTTGATAACGACAGGAACACCGGGGAGCTGTTTTTT,CSVDNDRNTGELFF,TRBJ2-2,.,TRBV29-1,14,few